This entry describes one T cell receptor beta chain. The antigen remains unidentified. The CDR3 length is 12 residues. Germline loops: CDR1 SEHNR, CDR2 FQNEAQ (reference sequence). This entry is derived from a study of blood T cells in healthy people across ages. Overall study findings and caveats: Observed TCR beta diversity showed a strong correlation with the percentage of naive T cells as measured by flow cytometry.

Alongside a J-beta primer mix, a sample-barcoded 5' primer served in a second PCR lasting 7 to 11 cycles. All samples yielded 3 million or more CDR3-containing paired-end reads. TCRdb re-called the 5' RACE reads with MiXCR, one entry per CDR3 protein. The table has fewer than 1,200,000 distinct CDR3 sequences, almost 25% seen once; the top ten hold 0.65% to 0.75%. The same sample was also studied in work on T cells of mothers and their children. This second study says: The donor cohort consisted of a few healthy Caucasian mothers and their six children. At around 1.6 ug per 15 ul, all of the extracted RNA went into cDNA synthesis.

Source material: blood. The chain employs TRBV7-9 and TRBJ2-5; D is possibly TRBD1 or TRBD2 (5 bases each). Gene TRBJ2-1 matches the end of the DNA better, so the J call may be wrong. This receptor was obtained from a girl aged 2 to 10 in good health. The CDR3 DNA reads as TGTGCCAGCAGCCCGAGGGGTGCTGAGCAGTTCTTC. Its translation is CASSPRGAEQFF.